Reported below is one TCR beta chain. Its antigen is unknown. TCRdb fed the 5' RACE reads into MiXCR, producing one record per CDR3 protein. The sample carries under 550,000 distinct CDR3 sequences, 15% to 20% recorded once. The source of the sample is a study of T-cell memory formation after mild COVID-19. Study findings and constraints: Some responding clones appeared in pre-infection memory, suggesting cross-reactive memory joined. Contracting CD4+ clones sat mainly in CM and EM; CD8+ in EMRA.

The sequencing sample was made of PBMCs or a T cell subset sorted from them (not recorded which). This clonotype was obtained from an adult woman who had mild COVID-19 (a few samples of this study predate the infection). Cell type and time point are not known.

CDR3 DNA: TGCGCCAGCAGCCTACCCCGCGGGGGGGACACAGATACGCAGTATTTT. Translated: CASSLPRGGDTDTQYF. This chain joins TRBV4-1 and TRBJ2-3; the match to TRBD2 covers 9 bases. V gave up 4 bases and J gave up 2 bases; unmatched junction bases: 7. This CDR3 contains 16 residues. Germline V gene sequence: CDR1 MGHRA, CDR2 YSYEKL.